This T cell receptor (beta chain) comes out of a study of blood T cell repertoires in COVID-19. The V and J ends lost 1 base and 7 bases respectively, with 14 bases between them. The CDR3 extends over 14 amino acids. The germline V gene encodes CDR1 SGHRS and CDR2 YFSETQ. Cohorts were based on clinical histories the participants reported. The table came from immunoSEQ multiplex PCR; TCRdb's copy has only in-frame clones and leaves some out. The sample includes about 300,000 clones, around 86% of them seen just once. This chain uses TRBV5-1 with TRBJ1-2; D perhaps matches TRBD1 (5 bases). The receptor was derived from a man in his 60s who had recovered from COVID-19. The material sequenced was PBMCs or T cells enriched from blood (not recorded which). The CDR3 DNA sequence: TGCGCCAGCAGCTTGAGGGGTAGGAGTGGTGGCTACACCTTC. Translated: CASSLRGRSGGYTF.